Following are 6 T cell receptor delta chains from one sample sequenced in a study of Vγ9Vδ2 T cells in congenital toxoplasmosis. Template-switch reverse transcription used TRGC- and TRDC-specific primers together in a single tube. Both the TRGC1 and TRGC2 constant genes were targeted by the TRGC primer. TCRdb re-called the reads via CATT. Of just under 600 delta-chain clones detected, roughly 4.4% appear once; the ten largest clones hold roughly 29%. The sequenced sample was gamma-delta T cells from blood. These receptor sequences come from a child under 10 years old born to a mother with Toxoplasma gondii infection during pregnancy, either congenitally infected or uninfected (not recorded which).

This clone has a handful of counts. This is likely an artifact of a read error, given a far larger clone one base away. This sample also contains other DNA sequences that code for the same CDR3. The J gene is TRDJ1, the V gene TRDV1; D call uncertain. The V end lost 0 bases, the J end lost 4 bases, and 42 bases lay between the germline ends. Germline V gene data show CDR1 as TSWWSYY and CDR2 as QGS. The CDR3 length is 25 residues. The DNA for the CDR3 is TGTGCTCTTGGGGAACTCCATCTTCTTCATCCACTACTGCCTATATCGTCGGGGTGGAACGATAAACTCATCTTT. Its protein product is CALGELHLLHPLLPISSGWNDKLIF.

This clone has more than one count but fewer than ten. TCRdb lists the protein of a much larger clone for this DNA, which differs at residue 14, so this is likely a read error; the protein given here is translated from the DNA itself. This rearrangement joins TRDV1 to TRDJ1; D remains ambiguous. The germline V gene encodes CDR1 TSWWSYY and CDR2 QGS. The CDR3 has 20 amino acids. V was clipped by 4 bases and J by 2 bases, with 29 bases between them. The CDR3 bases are TGTGCTCTTGGGGGGACCCCAGTTCTCATCGAAAGAGGATGGACCGATAAACTCATCTTT. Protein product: CALGGTPVLIERGWTDKLIF.

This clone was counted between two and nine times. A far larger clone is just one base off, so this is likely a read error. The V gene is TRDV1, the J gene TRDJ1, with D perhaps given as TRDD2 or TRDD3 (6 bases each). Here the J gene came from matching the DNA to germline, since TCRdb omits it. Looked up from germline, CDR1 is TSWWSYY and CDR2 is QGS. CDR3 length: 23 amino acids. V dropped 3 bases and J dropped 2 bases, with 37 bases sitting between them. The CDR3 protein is CALGDGPWAFPTWGSRGTDKLIF. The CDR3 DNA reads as TGTGCTCTTGGGGATGGACCCTGGGCCTTCCCAACCTGGGGATCTCGTGGTACCGATAAACTCATCTTT.

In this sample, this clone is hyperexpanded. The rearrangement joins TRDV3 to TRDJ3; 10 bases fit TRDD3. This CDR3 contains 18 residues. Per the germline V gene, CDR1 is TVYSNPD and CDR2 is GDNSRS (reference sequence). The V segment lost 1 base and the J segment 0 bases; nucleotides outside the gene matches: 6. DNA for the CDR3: TGTGCCTTTAAGTTGGCTGGGGGATACTCCTGGGACACCCGACAGATGTTTTTC. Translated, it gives CAFKLAGGYSWDTRQMFF.

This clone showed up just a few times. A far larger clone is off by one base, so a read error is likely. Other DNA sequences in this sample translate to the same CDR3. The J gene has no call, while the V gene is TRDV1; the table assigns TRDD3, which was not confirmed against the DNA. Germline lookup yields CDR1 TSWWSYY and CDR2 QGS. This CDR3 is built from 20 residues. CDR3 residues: CALGTTQWGILIKSSDKLIF. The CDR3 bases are TGTGCTCTTGGGACGACTCAGTGGGGGATATTGATTAAGTCGAGCGATAAACTCATATTT.

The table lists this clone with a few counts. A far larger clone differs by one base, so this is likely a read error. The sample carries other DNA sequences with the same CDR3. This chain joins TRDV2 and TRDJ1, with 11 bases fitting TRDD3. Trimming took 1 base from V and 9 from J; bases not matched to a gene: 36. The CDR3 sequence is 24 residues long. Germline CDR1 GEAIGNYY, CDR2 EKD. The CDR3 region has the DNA TGTGCCTGTGACACATGGACTGGGGGATATGAGGTCAGTTTGGCCGGCAGTAAGGATGGTCAACTCATCTTT. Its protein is CACDTWTGGYEVSLAGSKDGQLIF.